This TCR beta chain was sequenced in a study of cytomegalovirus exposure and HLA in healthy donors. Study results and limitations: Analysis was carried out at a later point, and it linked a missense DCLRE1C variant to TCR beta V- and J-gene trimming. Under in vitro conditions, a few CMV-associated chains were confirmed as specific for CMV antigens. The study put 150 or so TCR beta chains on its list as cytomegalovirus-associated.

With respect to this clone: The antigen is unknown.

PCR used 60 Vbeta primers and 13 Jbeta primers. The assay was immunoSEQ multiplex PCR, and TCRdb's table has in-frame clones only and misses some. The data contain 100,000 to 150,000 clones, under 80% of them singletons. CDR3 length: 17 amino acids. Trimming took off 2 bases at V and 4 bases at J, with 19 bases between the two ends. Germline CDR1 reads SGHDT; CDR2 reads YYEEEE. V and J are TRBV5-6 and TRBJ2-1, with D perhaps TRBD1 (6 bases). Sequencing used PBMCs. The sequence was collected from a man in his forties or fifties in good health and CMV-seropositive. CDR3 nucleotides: TGTGCCAGCAGCTTAATTGTGGGGGCAGTTGATTACAATGAGCAGTTCTTC. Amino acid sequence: CASSLIVGAVDYNEQFF.